The 24 T cell receptor beta chains in this list originate from one sample, sequenced in a study of blood T cell repertoires in COVID-19. Some clones are missing from TCRdb's copy, which holds only in-frame ones; the method was immunoSEQ multiplex PCR. Counted here are around 480,000 clones, approximately 88% occurring once; the ten biggest clones make up roughly 12%. Sequencing was done on a sample of peripheral blood. These TCRs come from a woman aged 45-65 years with COVID-19, enrolled during active disease.

V usage is TRBV7-2 and J usage is TRBJ1-1; 8 nucleotides line up with TRBD1. The CDR3 is made up of 18 amino acids. Germline V gene sequence: CDR1 SGHTA, CDR2 FQGNSA. Trimming took 4 bases from V and 0 from J; bases not matched to a gene: 13. In DNA, the CDR3 is TGTGCCAGCAGCTCGATCACAGGGGGTAGGGTGATGAACACTGAAGCTTTCTTT. Protein: CASSSITGGRVMNTEAFF.

This sequence joins TRBV5-1 and TRBJ2-5, with unresolved D. This CDR3 has 13 residues. V was cut by 1 base and J by 5 bases, with 9 bases left in between. The germline gives CDR1 SGHRS, CDR2 YFSETQ. The CDR3 sequence is CASSLTHRETQYF. The DNA for the CDR3 is TGCGCCAGCAGCTTGACCCATCGGGAGACCCAGTACTTC.

The chain uses TRBV7-6 and TRBJ2-3, with D perhaps matching TRBD1 (6 bases). CDR3 size: 15 residues. V was shortened by 2 bases and J by 6 bases, with 15 bases between the two germline ends. Germline V gives CDR1 SGHVS, CDR2 FNYEAQ. CDR3 in DNA: TGTGCCAGCAGCTTAACCCACAGGGTATTGGATACGCAGTATTTT. Protein sequence: CASSLTHRVLDTQYF. Looking up the rest from reference TRBV7-6 and TRBJ2-3 gives the full variable domain: GAGVSQSPRYKVTKRGQDVALRCDPISGHVSLYWYRQALGQGPEFLTYFNYEAQQDKSGLPNDRFSAERPEGSISTLTIQRTEQRDSAMYRCASSLTHRVLDTQYFGPGTRLTVL.

This clone occurred once. The V gene is TRBV4-1, the J gene TRBJ2-7; 8 nucleotides line up with TRBD2. The germline gives CDR1 MGHRA, CDR2 YSYEKL. Trimming at V came to 0 bases and at J to 5 bases, leaving 9 bases not matched to a gene. This CDR3 is built from 16 residues. This CDR3 reads CASSQEPQRGRNEQYF. Here the CDR3 DNA reads TGCGCCAGCAGCCAAGAACCGCAGCGGGGGAGGAACGAGCAGTACTTC.

There are a few counts of this clone. V and J are TRBV7-9 and TRBJ2-2, with D uncertain. V shed 5 bases and J shed 0 bases, with 13 bases lying between them. The germline V gene has CDR1 SEHNR and CDR2 FQNEAQ (reference sequence). The CDR3 is 16 amino acids. The DNA of the CDR3 is TGTGCCAGCAGCCCCGACGGGTTCGCGAACACCGGGGAGCTGTTTTTT. Translating gives CASSPDGFANTGELFF.

V gene TRBV28 combines with J gene TRBJ1-2, with no clear D. V lost 5 bases and J 8 bases, leaving 15 bases between the germline ends. CDR1 and CDR2 (germline): MDHEN, SYDVKM. CDR3 size: 13 residues. The CDR3: CASSTPAAVGYTF. As DNA, the CDR3 is TGTGCCAGCAGTACACCTGCGGCCGTCGGCTACACCTTC.

The V call is TRBV7-6, the J call TRBJ1-1, with a weak D call TRBD1 (6 bases). CDR1 is SGHVS, CDR2 FNYEAQ, per germline. The CDR3 sequence is 15 residues long. V shed 3 bases and J shed 3 bases, with 14 bases lying between them. Here the CDR3 DNA reads TGTGCCAGCAGCTTTACAGGGCGTCCGGACACTGAAGCTTTCTTT. Translated: CASSFTGRPDTEAFF.

The chain has TRBV12-5 and TRBJ1-5; tentatively, D is TRBD1 (5 bases). Trimming removed 1 base from V and 4 bases from J, with 11 bases in between. The V gene's germline CDR1 is LGHNT and CDR2 FRNRAP. The CDR3 spans 15 residues. The CDR3 DNA is TGTGCTAGTGGTTTGGAAGCGGGGGAGAATCAGCCCCAGCATTTT. Its translation: CASGLEAGENQPQHF.

The chain recombines TRBV19 with TRBJ1-1; 9 bases map to TRBD1. CDR1 is LNHDA, CDR2 SQIVND, per germline (reference sequence). J was trimmed by 10 bases and V by 10 bases; bases with no gene match: 13. The CDR3 runs 13 residues. The CDR3 nucleotides are TGTGCCACCTGGGGACAGGGAGTGTCCGGAGCTTTCTTT. This gives the protein CATWGQGVSGAFF.

V usage is TRBV7-6 and J usage is TRBJ1-3; 8 nucleotides align to TRBD1. The CDR3 consists of 18 residues. J was trimmed by 4 bases and V by 6 bases; bases with no gene match: 17. Germline V gene lookup returns CDR1 SGHVS and CDR2 FNYEAQ. The CDR3 coding sequence is TGTGCCAGCAGTTCCAATCAGGGGACAGGCAAATCCGGAAACACCATATATTTT. This translates into CASSSNQGTGKSGNTIYF.

This chain links TRBV18 with TRBJ1-2; 7 bases agree with TRBD1. The junction had 7 bases not matched to a gene; V was cut back by 3 bases and J by 6 bases. The CDR3 totals 14 residues. CDR1 and CDR2 from the germline V gene are KGHSH and LQKENI. CDR3 DNA: TGTGCCAGCTCACCGGGACAGCCAAGTCATGGCTACACCTTC. Translating gives CASSPGQPSHGYTF.

V is TRBV28 and J is TRBJ1-6, with D possibly TRBD1 on 6 matching bases. The CDR3 is made up of 15 amino acids. V lost 8 bases, J lost 7 bases, and 18 bases lay in between. Germline V gene lookup returns CDR1 MDHEN and CDR2 SYDVKM. CDR3 in DNA: TGTGCCAGCTCCACACAGGGTTTGGAAAATTCACCCCTCCACTTT. It specifies CASSTQGLENSPLHF.

The chain has TRBV7-8 and TRBJ1-1, with a possible D match to TRBD1 (6 bases). V lost 5 bases, J lost 1 base, and 14 bases lay in between. Per the germline V gene, CDR1 is SGHVS and CDR2 is FQNEAQ. The CDR3 runs 15 residues. CDR3 sequence: CASSAYGQPNTEAFF. The CDR3 DNA follows: TGTGCCAGCAGCGCGTACGGACAGCCGAACACTGAAGCTTTCTTT.

The gene calls are TRBV2 and TRBJ2-1, with 9 bases lining up with TRBD2. This CDR3 has 13 residues. V shed 6 bases and J 8 bases; nucleotides not matched to a gene: 5. Germline assignment: CDR1 SNHLY and CDR2 FYNNEI. CDR3 in DNA: TGTGCCAGCAGCGCGGGGGGGCCTCATGAGCAGTTCTTC. This sequence encodes CASSAGGPHEQFF.

This sequence joins TRBV4-1 and TRBJ2-3; D unresolved. Germline CDR1 and CDR2: MGHRA and YSYEKL. The CDR3 contains 16 residues. V lost 2 bases and J lost 2, with 14 bases in between. In DNA, the CDR3 is TGCGCCAGCAGCCAAACGGAGCTCCTCCTCACAGATACGCAGTATTTT. This encodes CASSQTELLLTDTQYF.

Concerning this clone itself: Other DNA variants within this sample encode the same CDR3. V gene TRBV7-9 combines with J gene TRBJ2-2, with TRBD1 matching over 7 bases. Germline values: CDR1 SEHNR, CDR2 FQNEAQ (reference sequence). Unmatched junction bases numbered 1, after V lost 4 bases and J lost 5 bases. The CDR3 runs 13 residues. CDR3 in DNA: TGTGCCAGCAGCTCACAGGGGACCGGGGAGCTGTTTTTT. This encodes CASSSQGTGELFF.

V gene TRBV27 combines with J gene TRBJ1-1; 10 bases match TRBD1. Germline CDR1 is MNHEY and CDR2 is SMNVEV (reference sequence). The CDR3 runs to 15 residues. The V and J ends lost 2 bases and 7 bases, in that order; junction bases with no gene match: 7. CDR3 coding DNA: TGTGCCAGCAGTTTAAGGGGGACAGGGGCGGGTGAAGCTTTCTTT. Its translation is CASSLRGTGAGEAFF.

This CDR3 is CASSRDRTGNTIYF. CDR3 DNA sequence: TGTGCCAGCAGCCGGGACAGGACTGGAAACACCATATATTTT. V gene TRBV11-2 combines with J gene TRBJ1-3, with 8 bases aligning to TRBD1. Per germline, CDR1 SGHAT and CDR2 FQNNGV. This CDR3 spans 14 amino acids. The junction had 2 bases not matched to a gene; V was cut back by 5 bases and J by 2 bases.

V is TRBV6-5 and J is TRBJ1-2; 7 positions match TRBD1. Per the germline V gene, CDR1 is MNHEY and CDR2 is SVGAGI. Losses at the gene ends were 5 bases for V and 6 bases for J; bases not matched to a gene: 0. The CDR3 has 11 residues. CDR3 loop: CASSQGDGYTF. The CDR3 DNA is TGTGCCAGCAGTCAGGGGGATGGCTACACCTTC.

This clone has only one observation. This chain joins TRBV7-7 and TRBJ2-5, with D possibly being TRBD1 (6 bases). V was trimmed by 6 bases and J by 4 bases, leaving 12 bases between them. The CDR3 extends over 13 amino acids. Per the germline V gene, CDR1 is SSHAT and CDR2 is FNYEAQ (reference sequence). For the CDR3, the DNA is TGTGCCAGCAGTTTTGGACAGAGAGAGACCCAGTACTTC. It codes for CASSFGQRETQYF.

V gene TRBV7-3 combines with J gene TRBJ1-1, with 7 bases identical to TRBD1. Trimming at V came to 1 base and at J to 3 bases, leaving 5 bases not matched to a gene. CDR1 is SGHTA and CDR2 is FQGTGA in the germline V gene. The CDR3 loop spans 15 amino acids. CDR3 nucleotide sequence: TGTGCCAGCAGCTTAAATGGCAGGGGGGACACTGAAGCTTTCTTT. It is translated as CASSLNGRGDTEAFF. Variable domain in full (rest from reference TRBV7-3 and TRBJ1-1): GAGVSQTPSNKVTEKGKYVELRCDPISGHTALYWYRQSLGQGPEFLIYFQGTGAADDSGLPNDRFFAVRPEGSVSTLKIQRTERGDSAVYLCASSLNGRGDTEAFFGQGTRLTVV.

This chain uses TRBV10-3 with TRBJ1-1; 10 bases map to TRBD1. Germline V lookup: CDR1 ENHRY, CDR2 SYGVKD. CDR3 length: 16 residues. V shed 11 bases and J 4 bases; nucleotides not matched to a gene: 16. CDR3 sequence reads: CAARGTGVLSGTEAFF. CDR3 DNA sequence: TGTGCCGCTCGCGGGACAGGGGTTCTCTCTGGCACTGAAGCTTTCTTT.

The chain carries TRBV20-1 and TRBJ2-4, with 8 bases aligning to TRBD2. CDR3 length: 14 amino acids. Looked up from germline, CDR1 is DFQATT and CDR2 is SNEGSKA (reference sequence). V lost 3 bases and J lost 4; bases outside the gene matches: 5. The CDR3 bases are TGCAGTGCTAGTCTCGGGGGGGTAAAAAACATTCAGTACTTC. This translates into CSASLGGVKNIQYF.

The V call is TRBV28, the J call TRBJ2-3, with TRBD2 identical over 11 bases. The CDR3 spans 17 residues. CDR1 and CDR2 (germline): MDHEN, SYDVKM. V trimming: 1 base; J trimming: 4 bases; junction bases outside the gene matches: 7. The CDR3 sequence: CASSLYSSGGLPDTQYF. Written as DNA, the CDR3 is TGTGCCAGCAGTTTATACTCTAGCGGGGGGCTCCCAGATACGCAGTATTTT.